Sequencing of this TCR beta chain was carried out in a study of shared clonotypes between healthy human individuals. Study-wide results and limits: Compared with memory subsets, naive subsets generally had larger estimated richness.

Those who donated were healthy HIV-negative adults, with no recent acute infections or vaccinations reported. Trimming stripped 8 bases from V and 8 bases from J, with 15 bases between. This CDR3 is 13 amino acids long. Looked up from germline, CDR1 is MNHNY and CDR2 is SVGAGI (reference sequence). Measured with immunoSEQ multiplex PCR; TCRdb has only the in-frame clones, and not every one. Found here are around 980,000 clones, roughly 74% of them singletons; the top ten hold under 0.8%. As regards this clone: Its target is unknown.

The sample was memory CD4+ T cells from PBMCs. The subset here: CD45RA-negative fraction. The rearrangement joins TRBV6-6 to TRBJ1-4; D is possibly TRBD1 (5 bases). The clonotype originates from a man aged 18-30 years in good health. Some clones in this sample may be carry-over from other donors' samples. CDR3 residues: CASELGGGEKLFF. CDR3 nucleotides: TGTGCCAGCGAGTTGGGGGGAGGGGAAAAACTGTTTTTT.